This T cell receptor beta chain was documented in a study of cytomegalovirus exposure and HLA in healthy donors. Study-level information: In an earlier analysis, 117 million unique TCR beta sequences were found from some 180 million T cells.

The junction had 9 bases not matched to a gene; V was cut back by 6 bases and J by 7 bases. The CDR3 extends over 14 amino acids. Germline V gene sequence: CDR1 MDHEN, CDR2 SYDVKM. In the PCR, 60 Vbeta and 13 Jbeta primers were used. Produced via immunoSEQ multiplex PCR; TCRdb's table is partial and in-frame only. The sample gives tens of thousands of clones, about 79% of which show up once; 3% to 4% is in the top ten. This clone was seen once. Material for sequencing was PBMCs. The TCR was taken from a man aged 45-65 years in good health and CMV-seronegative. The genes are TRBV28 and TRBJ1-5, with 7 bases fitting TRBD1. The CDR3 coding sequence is TGTGCCAGCAGCCGGGACAGACGTCAACAGCCCCAGCATTTT. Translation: CASSRDRRQQPQHF.